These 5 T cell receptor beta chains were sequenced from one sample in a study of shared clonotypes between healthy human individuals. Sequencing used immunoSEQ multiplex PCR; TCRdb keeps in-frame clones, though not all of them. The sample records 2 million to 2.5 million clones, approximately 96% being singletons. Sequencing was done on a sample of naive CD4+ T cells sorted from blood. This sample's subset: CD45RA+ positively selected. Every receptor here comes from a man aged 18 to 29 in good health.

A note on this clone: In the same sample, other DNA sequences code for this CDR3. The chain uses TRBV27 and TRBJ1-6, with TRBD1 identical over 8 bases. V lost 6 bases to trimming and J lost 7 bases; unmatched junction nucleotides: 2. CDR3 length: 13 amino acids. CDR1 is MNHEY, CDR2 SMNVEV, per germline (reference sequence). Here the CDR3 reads CASRGQVNSPLHF. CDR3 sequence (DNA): TGTGCCAGCAGGGGACAGGTGAATTCACCCCTCCACTTT.

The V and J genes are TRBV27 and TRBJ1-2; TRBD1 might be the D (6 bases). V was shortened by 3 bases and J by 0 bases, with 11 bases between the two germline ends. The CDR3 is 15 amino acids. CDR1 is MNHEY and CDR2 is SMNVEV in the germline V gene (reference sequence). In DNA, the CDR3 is TGTGCCAGCAGTTTTTCGGGGGCAACTAACTATGGCTACACCTTC. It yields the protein CASSFSGATNYGYTF.

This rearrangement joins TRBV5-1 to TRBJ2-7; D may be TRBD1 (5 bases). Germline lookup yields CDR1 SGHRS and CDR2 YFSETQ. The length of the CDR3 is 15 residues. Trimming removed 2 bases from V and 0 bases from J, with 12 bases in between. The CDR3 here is CASSFQGVVSYEQYF. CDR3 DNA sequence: TGCGCCAGCAGCTTCCAGGGCGTCGTCTCCTACGAGCAGTACTTC.

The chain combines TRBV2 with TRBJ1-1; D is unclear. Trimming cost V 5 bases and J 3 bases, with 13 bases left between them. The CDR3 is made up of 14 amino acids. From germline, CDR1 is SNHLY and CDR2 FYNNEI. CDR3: CASSQRRRDTEAFF. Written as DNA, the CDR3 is TGTGCCAGCAGTCAACGGCGTCGAGACACTGAAGCTTTCTTT.

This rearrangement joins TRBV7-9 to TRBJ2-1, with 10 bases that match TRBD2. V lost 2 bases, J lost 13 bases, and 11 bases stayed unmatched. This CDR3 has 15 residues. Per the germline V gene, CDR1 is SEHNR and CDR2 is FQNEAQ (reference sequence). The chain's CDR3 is CASSLHSGGAGQQFF. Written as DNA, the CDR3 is TGTGCCAGCAGCTTACACAGCGGGGGGGCCGGGCAACAGTTCTTC.